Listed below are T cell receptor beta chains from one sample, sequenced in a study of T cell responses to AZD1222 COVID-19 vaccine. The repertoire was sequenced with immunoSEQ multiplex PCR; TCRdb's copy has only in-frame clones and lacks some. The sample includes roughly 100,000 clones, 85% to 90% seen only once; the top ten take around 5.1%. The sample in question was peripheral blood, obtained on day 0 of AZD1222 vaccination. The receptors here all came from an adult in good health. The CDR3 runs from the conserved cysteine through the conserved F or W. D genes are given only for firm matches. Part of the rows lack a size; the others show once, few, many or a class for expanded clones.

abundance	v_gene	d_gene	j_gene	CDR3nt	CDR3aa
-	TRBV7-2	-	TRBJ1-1	TGTGCCAGCAGCTCGGGAGGTCACACTGAAGCTTTCTTT	CASSSGGHTEAFF
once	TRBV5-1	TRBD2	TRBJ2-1	TGCGCCAGCAGCTTGGTGGGGACTAGCGGACGCAATGAGCAGTTCTTC	CASSLVGTSGRNEQFF
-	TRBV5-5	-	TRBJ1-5	TGTGCCAGCAGCTTGGCACAGGGAAATCAGCCCCAGCATTTT	CASSLAQGNQPQHF
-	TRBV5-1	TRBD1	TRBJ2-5	TGCGCCAGCAGCTTGGCGGGACAGGGGGCGGAGACCCAGTACTTC	CASSLAGQGAETQYF
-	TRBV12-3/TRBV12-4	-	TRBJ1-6	TGTGCCAGCAAAGCGGAATATAATTCACCCCTCCACTTT	CASKAEYNSPLHF
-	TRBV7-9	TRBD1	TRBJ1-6	TGTGCCAGCAGCTTAGGTCAGGGGGCTCCACCCCTCCACTTT	CASSLGQGAPPLHF
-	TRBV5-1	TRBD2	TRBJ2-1	TGCGCCAGCAGCCAACTAGCGGGGGGGCTTTCGAATGAGCAGTTCTTC	CASSQLAGGLSNEQFF
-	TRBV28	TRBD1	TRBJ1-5	TGTGCCAGCAGTCTGACAGGGTTCTCAGGGCGCAATCAGCCCCAGCATTTT	CASSLTGFSGRNQPQHF
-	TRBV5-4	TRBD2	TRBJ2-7	TGTGCCAGCAGCCCTAGCGGGAGCTCCTACGAGCAGTACTTC	CASSPSGSSYEQYF
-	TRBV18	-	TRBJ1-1	TGTGCCAGCTCACCACCGGGAGACGAAGCTTTCTTT	CASSPPGDEAFF
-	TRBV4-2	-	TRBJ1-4	TGTGCCAGCAGCCAAGAAGGAGGGGGAGGTGAAAAACTGTTTTTT	CASSQEGGGGEKLFF
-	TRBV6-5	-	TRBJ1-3	TGTGCCAGTATAACGGGAACAGCGGGAAACACCATATATTTT	CASITGTAGNTIYF
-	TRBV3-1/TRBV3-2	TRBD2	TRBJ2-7	TGTGCCAGCAGCCAGGGACTAGCGGGGAGGGAGCAGTACTTC	CASSQGLAGREQYF
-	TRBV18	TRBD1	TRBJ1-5	TGTGCCAGCTCACCACCGGGACAGGGGGGAAAAAATCAGCCCCAGCATTTT	CASSPPGQGGKNQPQHF
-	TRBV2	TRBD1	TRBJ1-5	TGTGCCAGCAGTGATGGGGACAGGGTTCAGCCCCAGCATTTT	CASSDGDRVQPQHF
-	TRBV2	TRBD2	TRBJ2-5	TGTGCCAGCAACCAGCGGGAGCGTGAGACCCAGTACTTC	CASNQRERETQYF
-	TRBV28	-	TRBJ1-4	TGTGCCAGCAGTTACCTCCAAACTAATGAAAAACTGTTTTTT	CASSYLQTNEKLFF
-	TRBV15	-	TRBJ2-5	TGTGCCACCAGCAGAGCTGGGGAGGTGGAGACCCAGTACTTC	CATSRAGEVETQYF
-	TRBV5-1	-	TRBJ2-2	TGCGCCAGCAGCTTGGGACAGCGGACCGGGGAGCTGTTTTTT	CASSLGQRTGELFF
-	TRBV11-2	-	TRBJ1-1	TGTGCCAGCAGCTCACGGGGGGTCCGCACTGAAGCTTTCTTT	CASSSRGVRTEAFF
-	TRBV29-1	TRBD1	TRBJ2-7	TGCAGCGTTTCAAACTTACAGGGGTCCTACGAGCAGTACTTC	CSVSNLQGSYEQYF
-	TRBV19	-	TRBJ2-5	TGTGCCAGTAGTATAGATCTACGGGCCAGAGAGACCCAGTACTTC	CASSIDLRARETQYF